The 29 T cell receptor beta chains below all came from one sample that was sequenced in a study of blood T cell repertoires in COVID-19. Produced via immunoSEQ multiplex PCR; TCRdb's table is partial and in-frame only. This sample yields some 250,000 clones, of which about 90% are seen a single time; 5.5% to 6.5% belongs to the top ten. Sequenced input: peripheral blood. The receptors derive from a man in his 60s with acute or convalescent COVID-19.

The rearrangement links TRBV25-1 to TRBJ2-1, with D possibly TRBD1 on 6 matching bases. V dropped 2 bases and J dropped 4 bases, with 21 bases sitting between them. CDR1 is MGHDK, CDR2 SYGVNS, per germline. The CDR3 loop spans 18 amino acids. CDR3 loop: CASSEPSPTGRLYNEQFF. CDR3 in DNA: TGTGCCAGCAGTGAACCGTCACCCACAGGGCGGTTATACAATGAGCAGTTCTTC. The variable domain in full, completed from reference TRBV25-1 and TRBJ2-1, reads EADIYQTPRYLVIGTGKKITLECSQTMGHDKMYWYQQDPGMELHLIHYSYGVNSTEKGDLSSESTVSRIRTEHFPLTLESARPSHTSQYLCASSEPSPTGRLYNEQFFGPGTRLTVL.

This clone was seen more than once but under ten times. This chain connects TRBV2 to TRBJ2-5; 9 bases match TRBD1. There are 14 residues in the CDR3. V gave up 7 bases and J gave up 5 bases; unmatched junction bases: 8. Germline CDR1 reads SNHLY; CDR2 reads FYNNEI. CDR3 DNA: TGTGCCAGCACACCAGACAGGGGGTTGGAGACCCAGTACTTC. Its translation: CASTPDRGLETQYF.

The chain carries TRBV6-4 and TRBJ2-7; 7 bases map to TRBD1. The length of the CDR3 is 13 residues. Germline assignment: CDR1 MRHNA and CDR2 SNTAGT. Germline trimming cut 4 bases from V and 4 bases from J; bases unmatched to any gene: 4. As DNA, the CDR3 is TGTGCCAGCAGTGCAGTCAGGGGGTACGAGCAGTACTTC. The encoded protein is CASSAVRGYEQYF.

The J gene is TRBJ2-5, the V gene TRBV25-1; tentative D call: TRBD1 (5 bases). CDR3 size: 14 residues. The germline V gene encodes CDR1 MGHDK and CDR2 SYGVNS. Trimming took off 4 bases at V and 4 bases at J, with 13 bases between the two ends. CDR3 sequence reads: CASSASDMLETQYF. CDR3 sequence (DNA): TGTGCCAGCAGTGCCTCGGACATGCTAGAGACCCAGTACTTC.

This clone came up many times. The rearrangement joins TRBV6-5 to TRBJ2-7; 7 nucleotides line up with TRBD2. There are 13 residues in the CDR3. In germline, CDR1 is MNHEY, CDR2 SVGAGI. With 8 bases clipped from V and 5 bases from J, the junction kept 9 bases outside the gene matches. This chain's CDR3 is CASRRAGADEQYF. CDR3 DNA: TGTGCCAGCCGCCGCGCGGGAGCTGACGAGCAGTACTTC.

The V call is TRBV19, the J call TRBJ1-2; TRBD1 is a possible D gene (5 bases). The ends were cut back, 5 bases at V and 8 bases at J, with 18 bases in the middle. This CDR3 spans 14 amino acids. Germline V gene sequence: CDR1 LNHDA, CDR2 SQIVND (reference sequence). In nucleotides, the CDR3 is TGTGCCAGTAGTCAACAGGCCCTCGCCGGCGGCTACACCTTC. Amino acids: CASSQQALAGGYTF.

V and J are TRBV4-2 and TRBJ1-1; possible D gene TRBD1, 6 bases. V was trimmed by 3 bases and J by 6 bases, leaving 17 bases between them. This CDR3 is 15 amino acids long. Germline CDR1 is LGHNA and CDR2 is YNFKEQ. Written as DNA, the CDR3 is TGTGCCAGCAGCCAGACTCAGGGGCGAGAGGCTGAAGCTTTCTTT. The encoded protein is CASSQTQGREAEAFF.

This clone was counted only a few times. V gene TRBV3-1 (or the pseudogene TRBV3-2) combines with J gene TRBJ2-7; 7 nucleotides agree with TRBD1. V shed 1 base and J 0 bases; nucleotides not matched to a gene: 15. Germline V CDR1 and CDR2: LGHDT, YNNKEL (reference sequence). CDR3 length: 19 residues. The CDR3: CASSQVGEGGGSSSYEQYF. As DNA, the CDR3 is TGTGCCAGCAGCCAAGTCGGGGAAGGGGGCGGGTCGAGCTCCTACGAGCAGTACTTC.

V is TRBV5-4 and J is TRBJ2-1; 12 nucleotides align to TRBD2. The J segment lost 9 bases and the V segment lost 1 base, leaving 5 bases of the junction unmatched. Germline V gives CDR1 SGHNT, CDR2 YYREEE (reference sequence). This CDR3 spans 15 amino acids. The chain's CDR3 is CASSLILAGGSEQFF. In DNA, the CDR3 is TGTGCCAGCAGCTTGATCCTAGCGGGAGGGAGTGAGCAGTTCTTC.

The chain combines TRBV28 with TRBJ1-2, with D maybe TRBD1 (6 bases). CDR3 length: 14 residues. Germline V CDR1 and CDR2: MDHEN, SYDVKM. With 6 bases removed from V and 5 bases from J, the gap between germline ends came to 16 bases. CDR3: CASRPGHRTYGYTF. The CDR3 DNA follows: TGTGCCAGCAGACCGGGACACAGGACATATGGCTACACCTTC.

This clone was seen once. This rearrangement joins TRBV7-3 to TRBJ2-2, with 11 bases aligning to TRBD2. The junction had 4 bases not matched to a gene; V was cut back by 5 bases and J by 2 bases. The germline V gene has CDR1 SGHTA and CDR2 FQGTGA. CDR3 length equals 16 residues. The CDR3, as DNA: TGTGCCAGCAGCGTGACTAGCGGGATTAACACCGGGGAGCTGTTTTTT. Amino acids: CASSVTSGINTGELFF.

V gene TRBV28 combines with J gene TRBJ2-5, with 13 bases fitting TRBD2. CDR3 length: 17 amino acids. The trim removed 1 base at V and 5 bases at J, leaving 7 bases unmatched. Germline CDR1 is MDHEN and CDR2 is SYDVKM. The CDR3: CASSLSTSGRAGETQYF. In DNA, the CDR3 is TGTGCCAGCAGTTTATCTACTAGCGGGAGGGCCGGGGAGACCCAGTACTTC.

This sequence joins TRBV25-1 and TRBJ1-4, with TRBD1 matching over 10 bases. The CDR3 length is 16 residues. J gave up 2 bases and V 3 bases, and 3 bases lay outside the gene matches. The germline V gene has CDR1 MGHDK and CDR2 SYGVNS. The CDR3 spells CASSEDRGVTNEKLFF. CDR3 DNA: TGTGCCAGCAGTGAGGACAGGGGGGTGACTAATGAAAAACTGTTTTTT.

The chain joins TRBV29-1 to TRBJ2-1; 10 nucleotides line up with TRBD2. Germline-derived CDR1 and CDR2 are SQVTM and ANQGSEA. The CDR3 extends over 12 amino acids. V shed 3 bases and J 10 bases; nucleotides not matched to a gene: 3. CDR3 protein: CSVDLLAGEQFF. CDR3 DNA: TGCAGCGTTGACTTACTAGCGGGAGAGCAGTTCTTC.

This chain uses TRBV4-3 with TRBJ2-3, with TRBD2 matching over 14 bases. Unmatched junction bases numbered 3, after V lost 4 bases and J lost 3 bases. Per the germline V gene, CDR1 is LGHNA and CDR2 is YSLEER. CDR3 size: 16 residues. For the CDR3, the DNA is TGCGCCAGCAGCCGACTAGCGGGAGGGAATACAGATACGCAGTATTTT. It encodes CASSRLAGGNTDTQYF.

The chain carries TRBV7-2 and TRBJ2-5, with D possibly being TRBD2 (5 bases). V lost 5 bases to trimming and J lost 0 bases, with 13 bases between them. This CDR3 has 15 residues. Germline V gives CDR1 SGHTA, CDR2 FQGNSA. The DNA for the CDR3 is TGTGCCAGCAGCCTACAAAGAGCGGACCAAGAGACCCAGTACTTC. Translation gives CASSLQRADQETQYF.

This clone occurred once. The chain links TRBV3-1 (or the pseudogene TRBV3-2) to TRBJ2-3; D not resolved. Germline V gene data show CDR1 as LGHDT and CDR2 as YNNKEL (reference sequence). This CDR3 spans 12 amino acids. Trimming shortened V by 5 bases and J by 6 bases, and 9 bases separated the two germline ends. CDR3: CASSIGQDTQYF. As DNA, the CDR3 is TGTGCCAGCAGCATTGGGCAGGATACGCAGTATTTT.

About this clone itself: A junction end diverges from the germline sequence, so it may reflect a read error. This chain joins TRBV5-1 and TRBJ2-7; tentatively, D is TRBD2 (6 bases). Germline CDR1 and CDR2: SGHRS and YFSETQ. The CDR3 totals 18 residues. The CDR3 sequence: CASSFTPDSAGGSYGQYF. The CDR3 DNA is TGCGCCAGCAGCTTCACCCCGGATTCAGCGGGTGGATCCTACGGGCAGTACTTC. Filled out from reference TRBV5-1 and TRBJ2-7, the complete variable domain reads KAGVTQTPRYLIKTRGQQVTLSCSPISGHRSVSWYQQTPGQGLQFLFEYFSETQRNKGNFPGRFSGRQFSNSRSEMNVSTLELGDSALYLCASSFTPDSAGGSYGQYFGPGTRLTVT.

The V and J genes are TRBV11-3 and TRBJ2-4; 10 nucleotides align to TRBD1. CDR1 and CDR2 (germline): SGHNT, YENEEA. CDR3 size: 13 residues. J was trimmed by 12 bases and V by 4 bases; bases with no gene match: 6. The CDR3 spells CASSSDRGRGQYF. The CDR3 DNA is TGTGCCAGCAGCTCAGACAGGGGGCGCGGTCAGTACTTC.

This clone was observed a few times. The chain employs TRBV7-8 and TRBJ2-3, with TRBD2 matching 10 bases. Germline V gene sequence: CDR1 SGHVS, CDR2 FQNEAQ. This CDR3 has 17 residues. V shed 4 bases and J 2 bases; nucleotides not matched to a gene: 9. CDR3 region: CASSSSPSGSYTDTQYF. The CDR3 DNA follows: TGTGCCAGCAGCTCAAGTCCTAGCGGGAGTTACACAGATACGCAGTATTTT.

The chain employs TRBV5-1 and TRBJ1-1; D possibly corresponds to TRBD1 (6 bases). CDR3 length: 16 residues. Trimming left V 7 bases short and J 1 base short, with 20 bases between. Germline lookup yields CDR1 SGHRS and CDR2 YFSETQ. This CDR3 is CASFPNGGARNTEAFF. Here the CDR3 DNA reads TGCGCCAGCTTTCCAAATGGGGGGGCCCGGAACACTGAAGCTTTCTTT.

The chain couples TRBV7-2 to TRBJ1-5, with D maybe TRBD1 (5 bases). V gave up 5 bases and J gave up 3 bases, with 14 bases separating them. CDR3 length: 15 residues. Germline V gene data show CDR1 as SGHTA and CDR2 as FQGNSA. The CDR3, as DNA: TGTGCCAGCAGCCCTGCTGGGGGGAACAATCAGCCCCAGCATTTT. Residues: CASSPAGGNNQPQHF.

The J gene is TRBJ2-2, the V gene TRBV5-4, with TRBD1 as a possible D gene (6 bases). The CDR3 consists of 13 residues. Germline lookup yields CDR1 SGHNT and CDR2 YYREEE (reference sequence). The V gene lost 4 bases and the J gene lost 6 bases, with 10 bases spanning the gap. CDR3 nucleotides: TGTGCCAGCAGCGGGGCAGGGGCCGGGGAGCTGTTTTTT. This translates into CASSGAGAGELFF. The full variable domain, completed using reference TRBV5-4 and TRBJ2-2, is ETGVTQSPTHLIKTRGQQVTLRCSSQSGHNTVSWYQQALGQGPQFIFQYYREEENGRGNFPPRFSGLQFPNYSSELNVNALELDDSALYLCASSGAGAGELFFGEGSRLTVL.

The rearrangement joins TRBV28 to TRBJ1-4; D might be TRBD1 (5 bases). Germline values: CDR1 MDHEN, CDR2 SYDVKM. The CDR3 totals 15 residues. V shed 3 bases and J shed 8 bases, with 16 bases lying between them. DNA of the CDR3: TGTGCCAGCAGTTTGGGCGTGGCGGGGGGAGAAAAACTGTTTTTT. This codes for CASSLGVAGGEKLFF.

This chain connects TRBV28 to TRBJ1-2; TRBD1 is a possible D gene (6 bases). V was shortened by 11 bases and J by 1 base, with 14 bases between the two germline ends. The CDR3 is 13 residues long. The germline V gene encodes CDR1 MDHEN and CDR2 SYDVKM. DNA for the CDR3: TGTGCCGTAGGAGGGGGGGTTAACTATGGCTACACCTTC. Encoded protein: CAVGGGVNYGYTF.

V usage is TRBV28 and J usage is TRBJ1-2; unclear D gene. Between the trimmed V and J ends, which lost 3 bases and 8 bases, there was a span of 13 bases. CDR1 and CDR2 (germline): MDHEN, SYDVKM. The CDR3 sequence is 13 residues long. CDR3 coding DNA: TGTGCCAGCAGTTTGGAGGGAAGCGGCGGCTACACCTTC. It specifies CASSLEGSGGYTF.

This clone was seen once. The chain links TRBV7-9 to TRBJ2-3, with TRBD2 as a possible D gene (6 bases). The V end was cut by 5 bases, the J end by 6 bases, with 15 bases between. Germline-derived CDR1 and CDR2 are SEHNR and FQNEAQ (reference sequence). This CDR3 is built from 14 residues. In DNA form, the CDR3 reads TGTGCCAGCAGCCCGACCGCCGGAGGGGATACGCAGTATTTT. It encodes CASSPTAGGDTQYF.

The chain employs TRBV15 and TRBJ2-5; 8 nucleotides match TRBD1. Germline CDR1 and CDR2: LNHNV and YYDKDF (reference sequence). The CDR3 totals 14 residues. V dropped 8 bases and J dropped 4; count of bases not matched to a gene: 9. CDR3 nucleotide sequence: TGTGCCACCGGTTCCGGACAGGGATTAGAGACCCAGTACTTC. Its protein is CATGSGQGLETQYF.

The chain has TRBV11-2 and TRBJ1-2; D remains unclear. Trimming took 0 bases from V and 4 from J, leaving 9 bases between them. The CDR3 length is 14 residues. Germline CDR1 and CDR2: SGHAT and FQNNGV. As DNA, the CDR3 is TGTGCCAGCAGCTTAGATTTTGGCAGCTATGGCTACACCTTC. Its translation is CASSLDFGSYGYTF.